This T cell receptor beta chain was captured by sequencing in a study of blood T cell repertoires in COVID-19. Study as a whole: Sites in the United States, Italy and Spain provided acute and convalescent COVID-19 samples.

As originally analysed: Reference gene primer amplification gave nucleated cell count estimates. The data were produced by immunoSEQ multiplex PCR, yet TCRdb's version contains in-frame clones alone and is incomplete. V and J calls plus clone size are reproduced from that table; the DNA served to infer D and trimming. This table holds about 190,000 clones, less than 85% found once. Cohort 3 recovery required two negative PCRs, clearance, or symptom resolution. The CDR3 runs to 15 residues. CDR1 is KGHSH, CDR2 LQKENI, per germline. After removal of 3 bases from V and 2 bases from J, the junction contained 2 bases not matched to a gene.

This sequence was found in a woman in her twenties or thirties who had recovered from COVID-19. The rearrangement uses TRBV18 and TRBJ2-7, with 12 bases lining up with TRBD2. What was sequenced was PBMCs or T cells enriched from blood (not recorded which). The CDR3 sequence is CASSPRLAGAYEQYF. CDR3 DNA: TGTGCCAGCTCACCTCGACTAGCGGGGGCCTACGAGCAGTACTTC. Full variable domain (outside the CDR3, taken from reference TRBV18 and TRBJ2-7): NAGVMQNPRHLVRRRGQEARLRCSPMKGHSHVYWYRQLPEEGLKFMVYLQKENIIDESGMPKERFSAEFPKEGPSILRIQQVVRGDSAAYFCASSPRLAGAYEQYFGPGTRLTVT.